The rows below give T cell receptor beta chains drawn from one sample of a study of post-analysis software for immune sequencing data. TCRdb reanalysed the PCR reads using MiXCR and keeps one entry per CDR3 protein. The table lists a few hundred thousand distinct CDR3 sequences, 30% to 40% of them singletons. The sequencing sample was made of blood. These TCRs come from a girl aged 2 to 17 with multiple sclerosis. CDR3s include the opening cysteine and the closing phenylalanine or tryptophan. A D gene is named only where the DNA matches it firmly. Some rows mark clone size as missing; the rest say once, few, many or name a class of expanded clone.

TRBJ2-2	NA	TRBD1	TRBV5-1	TGCGCCAGCAGCTTGGTTGGGGACAGGGCCACCGGGGAGCTGTTTTTT	CASSLVGDRATGELFF
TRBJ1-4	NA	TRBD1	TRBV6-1	TGTGCCAGCACCGGACAGGGTTCCGGTAATGAAAAACTGTTTTTT	CASTGQGSGNEKLFF
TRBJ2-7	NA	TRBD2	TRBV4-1	TGCGCCAGCAGCCAAGATCGTGGAGGACTAGCGTACTTC	CASSQDRGGLAYF
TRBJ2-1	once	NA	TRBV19	TGTGCCAGTGTAGGGGCTGACACCGACAATGAGCAGTTCTTC	CASVGADTDNEQFF
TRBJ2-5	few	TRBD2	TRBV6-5	TGTGCCAGCAGTTCAGCGGGGGCGAACCAAGAGACCCAGTACTTC	CASSSAGANQETQYF
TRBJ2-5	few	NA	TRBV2	TGTGCCAGCAGTGAACAAGGCGGGGGCGAGACCCAGTACTTC	CASSEQGGGETQYF
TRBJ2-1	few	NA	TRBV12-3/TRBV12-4	TGTGCCAGCAGTTTACTAGCTCTCAATGAGCAGTTCTTC	CASSLLALNEQFF
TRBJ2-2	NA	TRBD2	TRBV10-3	TGTGCCATCGGACCAACTAGCGGGGGTCGGGCAGGCGGGGAGCTGTTTTTT	CAIGPTSGGRAGGELFF
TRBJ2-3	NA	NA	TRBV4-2	TGTGCCAGCAGCCAAGATGCAGGACTGGCAGATACGCAGTATTTT	CASSQDAGLADTQYF
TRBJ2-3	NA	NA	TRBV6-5	TGTACCAGCAATAGGCGCACCAACACAGATACGCAGTATTTT	CTSNRRTNTDTQYF
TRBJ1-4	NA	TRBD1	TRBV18	TGTGCCAGCTCAGACGGACAGGGTACAACTAATGAAAAACTGTTTTTT	CASSDGQGTTNEKLFF
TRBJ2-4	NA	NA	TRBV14	TGTGCCAGCAGCCAGGACGCGCCGACAGCTTTAGCCAAAAACATTCAGTACTTC	CASSQDAPTALAKNIQYF
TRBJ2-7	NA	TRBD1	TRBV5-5	TGTGCCAGCAGCTTCCGGGACAGGGATTACGAGCAGTACTTC	CASSFRDRDYEQYF
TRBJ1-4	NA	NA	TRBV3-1	TGTGCCAGCAGCCAAGTCCTGGGGGCCGCCAATGAAAAACTGTTTTTT	CASSQVLGAANEKLFF
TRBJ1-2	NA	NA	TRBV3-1	TGTGCCAGCAGCGCGGGTGGGGCCTATGGCTACACCTTC	CASSAGGAYGYTF
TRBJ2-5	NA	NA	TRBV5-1	TGCGCCAGCAGCTTACGGGCTTTCCAAGAGACCCAGTACTTC	CASSLRAFQETQYF
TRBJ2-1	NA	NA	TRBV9	TGTGCCAGCAGCCGCGAGCCGGCCTCCTACAATGAGCAGTTCTTC	CASSREPASYNEQFF
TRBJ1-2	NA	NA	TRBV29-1	TGCAGCGTTGGGGGGATCTATGGCTACACCTTC	CSVGGIYGYTF
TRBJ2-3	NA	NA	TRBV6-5	TGTGCCAGCAGTTACGGGGAAGTCACAGATACGCAGTATTTT	CASSYGEVTDTQYF
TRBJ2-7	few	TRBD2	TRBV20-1	TGCAGTGCTAGCACTAGCGGGGAATTCTCCTACGAGCAGTACTTC	CSASTSGEFSYEQYF
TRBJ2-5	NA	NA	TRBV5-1	TGCGCCAGCAGCTTGGCCCTATCTTCGGCAGGGGGACTGACCCAGTACTTC	CASSLALSSAGGLTQYF
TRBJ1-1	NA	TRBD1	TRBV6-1	TGTGCCAGCAGTGAAGTGGGACAGGATAGGAACACTGAAGCTTTCTTT	CASSEVGQDRNTEAFF
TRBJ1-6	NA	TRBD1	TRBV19	TGTGCCAGTAGGCCTGAGGGGGCCAGGAATTCACCCCTCCACTTT	CASRPEGARNSPLHF
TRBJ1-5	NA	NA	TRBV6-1	TGTGCCAGCAGCCCAAGCGGCGAAAATCAGCCCCAGCATTTT	CASSPSGENQPQHF
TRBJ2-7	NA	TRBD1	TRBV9	TGTGCCAGCAGCGCCACCGGGACAGGCGGGAACGAGCAGTACTTC	CASSATGTGGNEQYF
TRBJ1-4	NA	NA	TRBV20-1	TGCAGTGCTAGAGTTGAAGGGGCGGCGCGTGAAAAACTGTTTTTT	CSARVEGAAREKLFF
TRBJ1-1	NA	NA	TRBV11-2	TGTGCCAGCAGAGAAAACGACGGGGTGAGCACTGAAGCTTTCTTT	CASRENDGVSTEAFF
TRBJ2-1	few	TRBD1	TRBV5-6	TGTGCCAGCAGACCCTACAGGGGGAATAATGAGCAGTTCTTC	CASRPYRGNNEQFF
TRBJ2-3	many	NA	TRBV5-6	TGTGCCAGCAGCTCTCCGCCCACAGATACGCAGTATTTT	CASSSPPTDTQYF
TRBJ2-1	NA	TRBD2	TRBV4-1	TGCGCCAGCAGCCAAGTCGGGACTAGCGGGGTGGATGAGCAGTTCTTC	CASSQVGTSGVDEQFF
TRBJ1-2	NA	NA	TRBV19	TGTGCCAGTAATCCCGGCCAGGGCTTGAGGGGCTACACCTTC	CASNPGQGLRGYTF
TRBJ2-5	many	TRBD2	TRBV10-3	TGTGCCATCAGCCTGACTAGCGGGGGTGTGGAGACCCAGTACTTC	CAISLTSGGVETQYF
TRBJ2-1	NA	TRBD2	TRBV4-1	TGCGCCAGCAGTTTAGCGGGGGGGGGCTCCTACAATGAGCAGTTCTTC	CASSLAGGGSYNEQFF
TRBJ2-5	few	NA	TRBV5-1	TGCGCCAGCACCCTAGGGGACGGACAAGAGACCCAGTACTTC	CASTLGDGQETQYF